The 11 T cell receptor beta chains listed next were all sequenced from one sample in a study of identical twins (dated by TCRdb to 2016 to 2017). Libraries were made using 5' RACE. The data were produced on an Illumina HiSeq 2000. TCRdb cleaned the public reads at Q25 with fastp, built clones with MiXCR and kept in-frame beta chains. Each entry merges the rows of one CDR3 protein and shows their most common DNA and genes. The sample table records about 920,000 distinct CDR3 sequences; 9% to 15% of these occur just once. Around 1.5% of the sample goes to the ten largest clones. These data are also associated with another study on yellow fever vaccine responses in identical twins.

Sequences were obtained from PBMCs. Receptor source: a woman in her late teens or twenties in good health.

The chain uses TRBV7-9 and TRBJ2-5, with 7 bases lining up with TRBD1. V was pared by 4 bases and J by 2 bases, with 7 bases of the junction left unmatched. The CDR3 has 15 amino acids. Germline CDR1 reads SEHNR; CDR2 reads FQNEAQ (reference sequence). Written as DNA, the CDR3 is TGTGCCAGCAGCTCACCGGGACAGCTACAAGAGACCCAGTACTTC. This translates into CASSSPGQLQETQYF.

This clonotype was counted between two and nine times. The chain is built from TRBV5-6 and TRBJ2-5; tentative D call: TRBD1 (6 bases). V was pared by 4 bases and J by 2 bases, with 15 bases between. CDR3 length: 15 amino acids. The germline V gene encodes CDR1 SGHDT and CDR2 YYEEEE. The CDR3 nucleotides read TGTGCCAGCAGCCTCGCAGGGGCAGAACAAGAGACCCAGTACTTC. This sequence encodes CASSLAGAEQETQYF.

This clonotype was picked up a small number of times. This chain connects TRBV29-1 to TRBJ2-2; the D is unclear. Between the trimmed V and J ends, which lost 4 bases and 6 bases, there was a span of 6 bases. The CDR3 spans 11 residues. Germline loops: CDR1 SQVTM, CDR2 ANQGSEA. The CDR3 reads CSVVGPGELFF. The DNA of the CDR3 is TGCAGCGTTGTAGGTCCCGGGGAGCTGTTTTTT.

This clonotype appeared a few times. The J gene is TRBJ2-7, the V gene TRBV4-1; the match to TRBD1 covers 7 bases. The germline V gene has CDR1 MGHRA and CDR2 YSYEKL. V was clipped by 1 base and J by 1 base; unmatched bases: 1. The CDR3 is 14 residues long. Written as DNA, the CDR3 is TGCGCCAGCAGCCAAGCGACAGGGTCCTACGAGCAGTACGTC. It encodes CASSQATGSYEQYV.

This clonotype was seen only a few times. The chain carries TRBV29-1 and TRBJ2-7, with 11 bases that match TRBD2. The CDR3 loop spans 18 amino acids. Germline V gene sequence: CDR1 SQVTM, CDR2 ANQGSEA. The V gene end was trimmed by 4 bases and the J gene end by 0 bases; junction bases not matched to a gene: 14. CDR3 sequence (DNA): TGCAGCGTTGTGGGGGGTACTAGCGGGAGTAGAAACTCCTACGAGCAGTACTTC. Translated: CSVVGGTSGSRNSYEQYF.

This clonotype was detected a few times. The J gene is TRBJ2-5, the V gene TRBV20-1, with TRBD1 identical over 7 bases. The germline V gene encodes CDR1 DFQATT and CDR2 SNEGSKA (reference sequence). The CDR3 has 13 residues. The junction had 7 bases not matched to a gene; V was cut back by 6 bases and J by 3 bases. The CDR3 DNA is TGCAGTGCGGTAGCAGGGGGTAAAGAGACCCAGTACTTC. This translates into CSAVAGGKETQYF.

The chain carries TRBV11-2 and TRBJ2-3; TRBD2 matches at 15 bases. CDR3 length equals 15 residues. With 5 bases clipped from V and 7 bases from J, the junction kept 4 bases outside the gene matches. Germline V gene data show CDR1 as SGHAT and CDR2 as FQNNGV. The CDR3 sequence is CASSLGTSGRYTQYF. The CDR3 nucleotides read TGTGCCAGCAGCCTGGGGACTAGCGGGAGGTATACGCAGTATTTT.

This chain uses TRBV18 with TRBJ1-2; D ambiguous. Germline CDR1 and CDR2: KGHSH and LQKENI. This CDR3 is built from 11 residues. Trimming left V 3 bases short and J 6 bases short, with 5 bases between. As DNA, the CDR3 is TGTGCCAGCTCACCGGCGGATGGCTACACCTTC. Protein: CASSPADGYTF.

The rearrangement joins TRBV20-1 to TRBJ2-1, with D possibly being TRBD2 (6 bases). There are 15 residues in the CDR3. The V end was cut by 0 bases, the J end by 4 bases, with 13 bases between. CDR1 and CDR2 (germline): DFQATT, SNEGSKA (reference sequence). The CDR3 loop is CSARDWEERYNEQFF. The CDR3 region has the DNA TGCAGTGCTAGAGATTGGGAGGAAAGATACAATGAGCAGTTCTTC.

The chain links TRBV10-3 to TRBJ2-3; TRBD1 agrees at 7 bases. The CDR3 runs 15 residues. The V segment lost 4 bases and the J segment 0 bases; nucleotides outside the gene matches: 4. The germline CDR1 and CDR2 sequences are ENHRY and SYGVKD. The CDR3: CAISAWTGSTDTQYF. The DNA for the CDR3 is TGTGCCATCAGTGCCTGGACAGGTAGCACAGATACGCAGTATTTT.

This clonotype was seen only a few times. The chain combines TRBV20-1 with TRBJ2-3, with a possible D match to TRBD2 (5 bases). Germline V CDR1 and CDR2: DFQATT, SNEGSKA (reference sequence). The CDR3 consists of 13 residues. Trimming cost V 6 bases and J 5 bases, with 15 bases left between them. CDR3 in amino acids: CSAGDFEGDTQYF. The DNA of the CDR3 is TGCAGTGCCGGAGACTTCGAGGGAGATACGCAGTATTTT.